Listed below are T cell receptor beta chains from one sample, sequenced in a study of blood T cell repertoires in COVID-19. Measured with immunoSEQ multiplex PCR; TCRdb has only the in-frame clones, and not every one. In the table there are fewer than 30,000 clones, approximately 64% of which are singletons. Material for sequencing was peripheral blood. These receptors came from a man aged 55-75 years with active or convalescent COVID-19. The CDR3 runs from the conserved cysteine through the conserved F or W. D genes are given only for firm matches. Clone size is given for some rows only: seen once, a few or many times, or a class if the clone is expanded.

cdr3_length,clone_size,v_call,j_call,d_call,cdr3_nt,cdr3_aa
15,NA,TRBV5-4,TRBJ2-1,NA,TGTGCCAGCAGCTCAACTAGGGATCTCCACAATGAGCAGTTCTTC,CASSSTRDLHNEQFF
18,few,TRBV6-4,TRBJ1-5,NA,TGTGCCAGCAGCAGTGGGGTCCGTGGAGGGCGCCATAGACAGCCCCAGCATTTT,CASSSGVRGGRHRQPQHF
19,NA,TRBV18,TRBJ2-7,TRBD2,TGTGCCAGCTCGCCCAGACAACAGGGGGCTAGCGGGAGGGCCTACGAGCAGTACTTC,CASSPRQQGASGRAYEQYF
15,NA,TRBV28,TRBJ2-1,TRBD2,TGTGCCAGCCGGCTACTAGCGGGAAACGGCAATGAGCAGTTCTTC,CASRLLAGNGNEQFF
15,NA,TRBV18,TRBJ1-2,NA,TGTGCCAGCTCACCAGAAGTAGACAGAAATCGTGGCTACACCTTC,CASSPEVDRNRGYTF
14,NA,TRBV5-1,TRBJ1-1,TRBD1,TGCGCCAGCAGCTTGGTCGGTCAGGGGGCCGTAGCTTTCTTT,CASSLVGQGAVAFF
15,NA,TRBV2,TRBJ2-7,TRBD2,TGTGCCAGCAGACGTTTAGCGGGAGGCTTTTACGAGCAGTACTTC,CASRRLAGGFYEQYF
16,NA,TRBV5-1,TRBJ1-2,TRBD1,TGCGCCAGCAGCTCAGGGACAGGGGGAAGGGCCTATGGCTACACCTTC,CASSSGTGGRAYGYTF
14,NA,TRBV5-4,TRBJ1-4,TRBD1,TGTGCCAGCAGCCGGACAGGGCTCGATGAAAAACTGTTTTTT,CASSRTGLDEKLFF
21,NA,TRBV4-1,TRBJ2-4,TRBD1,TGCGCCAGCAGCCAAGGCGCGGTAGGGGGCAGAGCGATTATAGCCAAAAACATTCAGTACTTC,CASSQGAVGGRAIIAKNIQYF
15,medium-sized,TRBV6-5,TRBJ2-2,TRBD1,TGTGCCAGCAGAATGGGACAGGGGTTGATCGGGGAGCTGTTTTTT,CASRMGQGLIGELFF
14,once,TRBV5-1,TRBJ2-5,NA,TGCGCCAGCAGCTTGGCCCCCGGCGGCGGGACCCAGTACTTC,CASSLAPGGGTQYF
14,NA,TRBV10-2,TRBJ1-2,NA,TGCGCCAGCAGTGAGGGGCAGGCTAACTATGGCTACACCTTC,CASSEGQANYGYTF
14,once,TRBV6-5,TRBJ2-7,NA,TGTGCCAGCAGTTACTCGCCAGGGGTAGGGGAGCAGTACTTC,CASSYSPGVGEQYF
14,NA,TRBV7-9,TRBJ2-1,TRBD2,TGTGCCAGCAGCCAAGGGACTAGCGGGCGAGAGCAGTTCTTC,CASSQGTSGREQFF
16,NA,TRBV7-8,TRBJ2-1,TRBD2,TGTGCCAGCAGCTTAAAGAGCGGGGGGGGTTACAATGAGCAGTTCTTC,CASSLKSGGGYNEQFF